Presented here are 13 T cell receptor beta chains from one specimen sequenced in a study of patients and donors after allogeneic stem cell transplantation. Using its own MiXCR run on the RT-PCR reads, TCRdb lists one record per CDR3 protein. The sample has roughly 940,000 distinct CDR3 sequences, roughly 18% seen once. The specimen was blood, either unsorted or a sorted T cell fraction (not recorded which). The receptors were gathered from a human donor who was either an allogeneic HSCT recipient or a stem cell or donor lymphocyte infusion donor (not recorded which). It is not recorded whose cells these are; they may come from a transplant donor.

This clonotype has ten or more counts. V gene TRBV6-4 combines with J gene TRBJ2-1; 9 nucleotides line up with TRBD2. CDR1 is MRHNA and CDR2 is SNTAGT in the germline V gene. The CDR3 length is 16 residues. V trimming: 3 bases; J trimming: 7 bases; junction bases outside the gene matches: 10. The CDR3 sequence is CASSEYGTSPSNEQFF. The CDR3 bases are TGTGCCAGCAGTGAATACGGGACTAGCCCTAGTAATGAGCAGTTCTTC.

The CDR3 here is CASSSRPYYEQYF. CDR3 in DNA: TGTGCCAGCAGCTCCCGGCCATACTACGAGCAGTACTTC. The chain is built from TRBV11-1 and TRBJ2-7; D unresolved. CDR1 is SGHAT and CDR2 is FQDESV in the germline V gene (reference sequence). V was cut by 4 bases and J by 3 bases, with 10 bases left in between. The CDR3 contains 13 residues.

The rearrangement links TRBV9 to TRBJ2-2, with D tentatively TRBD2 (6 bases). The CDR3 is 15 amino acids. The V gene lost 6 bases and the J gene lost 0 bases, with 12 bases spanning the gap. In germline, CDR1 is SGDLS, CDR2 YYNGEE. In nucleotides, the CDR3 is TGTGCCAGCAACTCCGGGACTCCGAACACCGGGGAGCTGTTTTTT. Translated: CASNSGTPNTGELFF. The full variable domain, rest sourced from reference TRBV9 and TRBJ2-2, is DSGVTQTPKHLITATGQRVTLRCSPRSGDLSVYWYQQSLDQGLQFLIQYYNGEERAKGNILERFSAQQFPDLHSELNLSSLELGDSALYFCASNSGTPNTGELFFGEGSRLTVL.

The rearrangement joins TRBV6-5 to TRBJ2-1; the D is unclear. The length of the CDR3 is 12 residues. Germline V gene sequence: CDR1 MNHEY, CDR2 SVGAGI. Trimming stripped 1 base from V and 9 bases from J, with 7 bases between. The CDR3 region has the DNA TGTGCCAGCAGTTACTGGGGAACTGAGCAGTTCTTC. It is translated as CASSYWGTEQFF.

The chain joins TRBV4-1 to TRBJ2-7, with D possibly TRBD2 on 6 matching bases. This CDR3 has 15 amino acids. Germline CDR1 MGHRA, CDR2 YSYEKL. Trimming stripped 1 base from V and 5 bases from J, with 15 bases between. CDR3 sequence (DNA): TGCGCCAGCAGCCAAGTGGAGGGACCCCCCCACGAGCAGTACTTC. Protein: CASSQVEGPPHEQYF.

This clonotype has a handful of counts. This chain joins TRBV20-1 and TRBJ2-7; tentatively, D is TRBD1 (6 bases). The CDR3 is 13 residues long. The V gene lost 6 bases and the J gene lost 1 base, with 13 bases spanning the gap. Germline V gene sequence: CDR1 DFQATT, CDR2 SNEGSKA (reference sequence). The DNA of the CDR3 is TGCAGTGCCCCCCGGCAGGGGTCCTACGAGCAGTACTTC. Residues: CSAPRQGSYEQYF.

This chain uses TRBV29-1 with TRBJ2-7; D possibly corresponds to TRBD1 (6 bases). The germline V gene encodes CDR1 SQVTM and CDR2 ANQGSEA. Trimming removed 3 bases from V and 0 bases from J, with 15 bases in between. This CDR3 is built from 15 residues. CDR3 residues: CSVDGVDSGSYEQYF. CDR3 sequence (DNA): TGCAGCGTTGATGGGGTGGACAGCGGCTCCTACGAGCAGTACTTC.

The sample holds a few counts of this clonotype. The chain uses TRBV9 and TRBJ2-7, with 8 bases that match TRBD1. There are 14 residues in the CDR3. The V segment lost 3 bases and the J segment 4 bases; nucleotides outside the gene matches: 6. The germline V gene encodes CDR1 SGDLS and CDR2 YYNGEE. CDR3 DNA sequence: TGTGCCAGCAGCGGCCGGACAGGGAGGTACGAGCAGTACTTC. As protein: CASSGRTGRYEQYF.

This chain uses TRBV5-1 with TRBJ2-1, with D hard to call. CDR3 size: 14 residues. Germline CDR1 reads SGHRS; CDR2 reads YFSETQ. V lost 3 bases and J lost 4, with 11 bases in between. The DNA of the CDR3 is TGCGCCAGCAGCTACAGCTTAGGTTACAATGAGCAGTTCTTC. It yields the protein CASSYSLGYNEQFF.

This clonotype was observed a handful of times. This chain connects TRBV27 to TRBJ1-2, with a weak D call TRBD1 (6 bases). Trimming shortened V by 3 bases and J by 7 bases, and 24 bases separated the two germline ends. The CDR3 spans 17 residues. In germline, CDR1 is MNHEY, CDR2 SMNVEV (reference sequence). CDR3 in amino acids: CASSFALWDTGPSGYTF. The CDR3 region has the DNA TGTGCCAGCAGTTTTGCTTTATGGGACACAGGGCCGAGTGGCTACACCTTC.

This clonotype has more than one count but fewer than ten. The gene calls are TRBV9 and TRBJ1-5, with 8 positions matching TRBD1. The CDR3 is 14 amino acids. The V gene end was trimmed by 3 bases and the J gene end by 5 bases; junction bases not matched to a gene: 4. From germline, CDR1 is SGDLS and CDR2 YYNGEE. The CDR3 protein is CASSATGGYQPQHF. The CDR3 coding sequence is TGTGCCAGCAGCGCTACAGGGGGTTATCAGCCCCAGCATTTT.

The rearrangement uses TRBV7-3 and TRBJ1-1; no firm D call. The germline CDR1 and CDR2 sequences are SGHTA and FQGTGA. Trimming left V 2 bases short and J 8 bases short, with 9 bases between. The CDR3 covers 12 residues. DNA for the CDR3: TGTGCCAGCAGCTTACATAGAGTGGAAGCTTTCTTT. It codes for CASSLHRVEAFF.

The V call is TRBV20-1, the J call TRBJ1-6; 12 bases align to TRBD1. Germline V CDR1 and CDR2: DFQATT, SNEGSKA (reference sequence). Unmatched junction bases numbered 6, after V lost 1 base and J lost 14 bases. This CDR3 contains 14 residues. The CDR3 region is CSARAGTGGEALHF. The CDR3 DNA follows: TGCAGTGCTAGAGCCGGGACAGGGGGCGAGGCCCTCCACTTT.